What follows are 7 T cell receptor beta chains derived from one specimen sequenced in a study of blood T cell repertoires in COVID-19. Sequencing used immunoSEQ multiplex PCR; TCRdb keeps in-frame clones, though not all of them. The sample lists tens of thousands of clones, about 76% seen once, with 20% to 25% in the top ten. The sample taken for sequencing was peripheral blood. Source of these receptors: a human donor in a cohort sampled during active COVID-19.

The rearrangement uses TRBV27 and TRBJ1-4, with 8 bases aligning to TRBD1. The CDR3 covers 15 residues. CDR1 MNHEY and CDR2 SMNVEV come from the germline V gene (reference sequence). With 8 bases clipped from V and 0 bases from J, the junction kept 5 bases outside the gene matches. CDR3 region: CASGGTGATNEKLFF. The CDR3 nucleotides read TGTGCCAGCGGGGGGACAGGCGCAACTAATGAAAAACTGTTTTTT. Variable domain in full (rest from reference TRBV27 and TRBJ1-4): EAQVTQNPRYLITVTGKKLTVTCSQNMNHEYMSWYRQDPGLGLRQIYYSMNVEVTDKGDVPEGYKVSRKEKRNFPLILESPSPNQTSLYFCASGGTGATNEKLFFGSGTQLSVL.

This chain connects TRBV4-1 to TRBJ2-7; 9 bases align to TRBD2. CDR1 and CDR2 from the germline V gene are MGHRA and YSYEKL. V lost 1 base to trimming and J lost 4 bases; unmatched junction nucleotides: 8. The CDR3 spans 16 residues. The CDR3 loop reads CASSQAGTSIDYEQYF. The CDR3, as DNA: TGCGCCAGCAGCCAAGCCGGGACTAGCATCGATTACGAGCAGTACTTC.

The chain couples TRBV5-4 to TRBJ2-7; 9 nucleotides agree with TRBD1. CDR1 is SGHNT, CDR2 YYREEE, per germline (reference sequence). Germline trimming cut 4 bases from V and 6 bases from J; bases unmatched to any gene: 14. The CDR3 is 16 residues long. This CDR3 reads CASSPRDRVGSLEQYF. CDR3 nucleotides: TGTGCCAGCAGCCCTCGGGACAGGGTCGGGAGTCTCGAGCAGTACTTC.

The CDR3 here is CSVEQAGGTDTQYF. CDR3 nucleotide sequence: TGCAGCGTTGAACAAGCGGGAGGCACAGATACGCAGTATTTT. The V call is TRBV29-1, the J call TRBJ2-3; 8 positions agree with TRBD2. This CDR3 has 14 residues. V shed 2 bases, J shed 1 base, and the junction held 2 bases outside the gene matches. Germline-derived CDR1 and CDR2 are SQVTM and ANQGSEA.

The V call is TRBV6-5, the J call TRBJ1-2, with 9 nucleotides matching TRBD1. V trimming: 6 bases; J trimming: 8 bases; junction bases outside the gene matches: 7. CDR1 is MNHEY and CDR2 is SVGAGI in the germline V gene. The CDR3 loop spans 13 amino acids. The CDR3 spells CASRSGQGLGYTF. DNA of the CDR3: TGTGCCAGCAGGTCGGGACAGGGTCTAGGCTACACCTTC.

The rearrangement uses TRBV18 and TRBJ1-3, with TRBD1 matching 8 bases. This CDR3 has 17 residues. Germline trimming cut 2 bases from V and 0 bases from J; bases unmatched to any gene: 6. Germline assignment: CDR1 KGHSH and CDR2 LQKENI. CDR3 sequence reads: CASSPAVTGGSGNTIYF. In nucleotides, the CDR3 is TGTGCCAGCTCACCAGCCGTTACAGGGGGCTCTGGAAACACCATATATTTT.

The chain is built from TRBV5-4 and TRBJ2-1, with unresolved D. There are 16 residues in the CDR3. From germline, CDR1 is SGHNT and CDR2 YYREEE (reference sequence). V was shortened by 0 bases and J by 7 bases, with 17 bases between the two germline ends. The DNA for the CDR3 is TGTGCCAGCAGCTTGGAGGTCAAAAACAGTCAGAATGAGCAGTTCTTC. It yields the protein CASSLEVKNSQNEQFF.